Listed below are T cell receptor beta chains from one sample, sequenced in a study of T-cell reconstitution after alpha-beta-depleted transplantation in children. From the PCR reads, TCRdb called clonotypes with MiXCR, one entry per CDR3 protein. The top ten hold 4.5% to 6.5% of the sample, which has 400,000 to 500,000 distinct CDR3 sequences, roughly a tenth seen once. The sequenced sample was PBMCs from the stem cell graft donor, obtained from the stem cell graft. The origin of the receptors is a human donor who donated a stem cell graft to a child with acute myeloid leukemia. The CDR3 runs from the conserved cysteine through the conserved F or W. The D gene is left open where the match is weak. Clone size appears in some rows only: once, few, many, or a class for an expanded clone.

J gene | CDR3 length | D gene | clone size | V gene | CDR3 DNA | CDR3 protein
TRBJ2-1 | 14 | - | - | TRBV27 | TGTGCCAGCGGCCTGGGGGCGAGCTACAATGAGCAGTTCTTC | CASGLGASYNEQFF
TRBJ2-2 | 17 | - | few | TRBV4-1 | TGCGCCAGCAGCCAGGCCTTGGGTAGCGGTAACACCGGGGAGCTGTTTTTT | CASSQALGSGNTGELFF
TRBJ1-2 | 12 | - | few | TRBV7-2 | TGTGCCAGCAGCGCCGGGACGAGAGGCTACACCTTC | CASSAGTRGYTF
TRBJ2-1 | 15 | TRBD2 | many | TRBV7-6 | TGTGCCAGCAGCTCTAGCGGGGGGGCCTACAATGAGCAGTTCTTC | CASSSSGGAYNEQFF
TRBJ2-3 | 15 | - | many | TRBV12-3/TRBV12-4 | TGTGCCAGCAGTCCCGGTAGCGGTAGCACAGATACGCAGTATTTT | CASSPGSGSTDTQYF
TRBJ2-7 | 15 | TRBD1 | - | TRBV4-3 | TGCGCCAGCAGCCAGAGGGGACAGGGATATGACGAGCAGTACTTC | CASSQRGQGYDEQYF
TRBJ1-2 | 16 | TRBD1 | - | TRBV27 | TGTGCCAGCAGTCCCTACTCGGGACAGCGTAGTGATGGCTACACCTTC | CASSPYSGQRSDGYTF
TRBJ2-1 | 14 | - | few | TRBV20-1 | TGCAGTGCTTCTGCGGACCATTTCTACAATGAGCAGTTCTTC | CSASADHFYNEQFF
TRBJ2-3 | 16 | - | - | TRBV11-2 | TGTGCCAGCAGCCCGAGTGGGCTCTCTAGCACAGATACGCAGTATTTT | CASSPSGLSSTDTQYF
TRBJ2-7 | 13 | - | - | TRBV10-3 | TGTGCCATCAGTGAGTCGACAGTCCACGAGCAGTACTTC | CAISESTVHEQYF
TRBJ2-3 | 13 | - | - | TRBV3-1 | TGTGCCAGCAGCCAGCGGTGGGCAGATACGCAGTATTTT | CASSQRWADTQYF
TRBJ2-1 | 17 | TRBD1 | few | TRBV20-1 | TGCAGTGCTGCACCGGGACAGGGAGGTTGGTTCTACAATGAGCAGTTCTTC | CSAAPGQGGWFYNEQFF
TRBJ2-5 | 15 | TRBD2 | - | TRBV3-1 | TGTGCCAGCAGCCCCTTACTAGCGGTGGAAGAGACCCAGTACTTC | CASSPLLAVEETQYF
TRBJ2-1 | 15 | - | - | TRBV20-1 | TGCAGTGCTGCCATATTCCGGGCGGCGAACAATGAGCAGTTCTTC | CSAAIFRAANNEQFF
TRBJ2-2 | 15 | - | many | TRBV3-1 | TGTGCCAGCAGCCAGCAGGCCGGGGTTAACGGGGAGCTGTTTTTT | CASSQQAGVNGELFF
TRBJ2-1 | 16 | - | many | TRBV12-3/TRBV12-4 | TGTGCCAGCAGTTTAGCCGGAGAGAGCTCCTACAATGAGCAGTTCTTC | CASSLAGESSYNEQFF
TRBJ2-2 | 17 | TRBD1 | many | TRBV10-3 | TGTGCCATCAGTGATACAGGGGGCGATCAAAACACCGGGGAGCTGTTTTTT | CAISDTGGDQNTGELFF
TRBJ2-5 | 16 | TRBD1 | few | TRBV5-4 | TGTGCCAGCAGCACCGCGGACAGGGTGTCCAGAGAGACCCAGTACTTC | CASSTADRVSRETQYF
TRBJ2-2 | 16 | TRBD2 | many | TRBV27 | TGTGCCAGCAGTGTCGGACTAGCGGGAGACACCGGGGAGCTGTTTTTT | CASSVGLAGDTGELFF
TRBJ2-1 | 16 | TRBD2 | few | TRBV2 | TGTGCCAGCACGGGTAGCGGGAGACCCATTCACAATGAGCAGTTCTTC | CASTGSGRPIHNEQFF
TRBJ1-5 | 15 | - | few | TRBV7-2 | TGTGCCAGCAGCTTATCAGGGAATAGCAATCAGCCCCATCATTTT | CASSLSGNSNQPHHF
TRBJ2-1 | 12 | - | few | TRBV20-1 | TGCAGTGCTAGGGGGGACAACCATGAGCAGTTCTTC | CSARGDNHEQFF
TRBJ1-6 | 15 | - | few | TRBV5-1 | TGCGCCAGCAGCGCCGGGGAGGTGGGTAATTCACCCCTCCACTTT | CASSAGEVGNSPLHF
TRBJ2-5 | 15 | TRBD1 | many | TRBV5-6 | TGTGCCAGCAGCTCGAAGGGACAGGGCCAAGAGACCCAGTACTTC | CASSSKGQGQETQYF
TRBJ2-3 | 15 | TRBD2 | few | TRBV20-1 | TGCAGTGCTCCGACTAGCGGGAGGGCGACAGATACGCAGTATTTT | CSAPTSGRATDTQYF
TRBJ2-1 | 14 | TRBD2 | - | TRBV2 | TGTGCCAGCAAGGGACTAGGGGCCTACAATGAGCAGTTCTTC | CASKGLGAYNEQFF
TRBJ2-5 | 14 | TRBD1 | few | TRBV5-1 | TGCGCCAGCAGCTTGAGTACAGGGGCCGAGACCCAGTACTTC | CASSLSTGAETQYF
TRBJ2-1 | 15 | TRBD1 | few | TRBV12-3/TRBV12-4 | TGTGCCAGCAGCCAACCGGGACAGGGGGTCTATGAGCAGTTCTTC | CASSQPGQGVYEQFF
TRBJ2-1 | 11 | - | - | TRBV24-1 | TGTGCCACCAGGGGAGAGAATGAGCAGTTCTTC | CATRGENEQFF
TRBJ2-1 | 15 | TRBD2 | once | TRBV7-2 | TGTGCCAGCAGATTAAGTGCTAGCGGTTCCTCTGAGCAGTTCTTC | CASRLSASGSSEQFF
TRBJ2-3 | 16 | TRBD1 | - | TRBV11-2 | TGTGCCAGCAGCTCCTGGGGGACAGGGGGACGGGATACGCAGTATTTT | CASSSWGTGGRDTQYF
TRBJ2-2 | 14 | - | - | TRBV7-2 | TGTGCCAGCAGCTTCGGACAGAACACCGGGGAGCTGTTTTTT | CASSFGQNTGELFF
TRBJ2-6 | 18 | TRBD2 | many | TRBV5-1 | TGCGCCAGCAGCTTGGTAGTAGCGGGAAGGGTAGGGGCCAACGTCCTGACTTTC | CASSLVVAGRVGANVLTF
TRBJ2-2 | 12 | - | - | TRBV15 | TGTGCCACCAGCAATCCCACCGGGGAGCTGTTTTTT | CATSNPTGELFF
TRBJ2-2 | 16 | TRBD2 | many | TRBV12-3/TRBV12-4 | TGTGCCAGCAGTTTCCCTAGCGGGAGTTATACCGGGGAGCTGTTTTTT | CASSFPSGSYTGELFF
TRBJ2-7 | 14 | - | few | TRBV10-3 | TGTGCCATCAGTGAGTCGGGTCAGGCCTACGAGCAGTACTTC | CAISESGQAYEQYF
TRBJ2-1 | 13 | - | - | TRBV24-1 | TGTGCCACCACGGTAGCGATCTACAATGAGCAGTTCTTC | CATTVAIYNEQFF
TRBJ1-4 | 13 | TRBD1 | - | TRBV6-1 | TGTGCCAGCGGGACAGGGTATAGAGAAAAACTGTTTTTT | CASGTGYREKLFF
TRBJ2-5 | 16 | TRBD2 | many | TRBV19 | TGTGCCAGTAGTATATCCTCCGGCGGGAGAAGAGAGACCCAGTACTTC | CASSISSGGRRETQYF
TRBJ2-1 | 15 | - | few | TRBV20-1 | TGCAGTGCTAGAGATCAGTTTACGGCTTACAATGAGCAGTTCTTC | CSARDQFTAYNEQFF
TRBJ2-6 | 19 | - | few | TRBV4-3 | TGCGCCAGCAGCCAAGCTCGAGGGCAGACCCTCTCTGGGGCCAACGTCCTGACTTTC | CASSQARGQTLSGANVLTF
TRBJ2-2 | 15 | - | - | TRBV5-5 | TGTGCCAGCAGCAAAATCGGTATGAACACCGGGGAGCTGTTTTTT | CASSKIGMNTGELFF
TRBJ2-1 | 14 | - | few | TRBV2 | TGTGCCAGCAGTGCTCGGACACCCTACAATGAGCAGTTCTTC | CASSARTPYNEQFF
TRBJ1-5 | 14 | - | few | TRBV7-2 | TGTGCCAGCAGCGGGGGGGGCATCGGTCAGCCCCAGCATTTT | CASSGGGIGQPQHF
TRBJ2-5 | 14 | - | few | TRBV20-1 | TGCAGTGCTAGAGAGCGGAGGGGACAAGAGACCCAGTACTTC | CSARERRGQETQYF
TRBJ2-1 | 14 | TRBD2 | - | TRBV7-3 | TGTGCCAGCAGCTCTAGCGGGAGGGCCGGGGAGCAGTTCTTC | CASSSSGRAGEQFF
TRBJ2-2 | 16 | TRBD1 | - | TRBV20-1 | TGCAGTGCTCCCGGTTCAGGGGGCGCAGACACCGGGGAGCTGTTTTTT | CSAPGSGGADTGELFF